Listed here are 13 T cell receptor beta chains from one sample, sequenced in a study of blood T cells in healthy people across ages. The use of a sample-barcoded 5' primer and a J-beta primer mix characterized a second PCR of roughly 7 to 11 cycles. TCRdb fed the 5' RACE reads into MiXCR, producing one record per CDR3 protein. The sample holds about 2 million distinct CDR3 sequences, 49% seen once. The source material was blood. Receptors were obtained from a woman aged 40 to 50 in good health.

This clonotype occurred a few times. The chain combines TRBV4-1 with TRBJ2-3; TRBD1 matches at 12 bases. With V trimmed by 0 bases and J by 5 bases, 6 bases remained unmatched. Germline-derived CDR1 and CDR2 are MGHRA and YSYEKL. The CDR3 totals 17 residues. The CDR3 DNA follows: TGCGCCAGCAGCCAAGATCGGGGACAGGGGGCGGGAGATACGCAGTATTTT. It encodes CASSQDRGQGAGDTQYF.

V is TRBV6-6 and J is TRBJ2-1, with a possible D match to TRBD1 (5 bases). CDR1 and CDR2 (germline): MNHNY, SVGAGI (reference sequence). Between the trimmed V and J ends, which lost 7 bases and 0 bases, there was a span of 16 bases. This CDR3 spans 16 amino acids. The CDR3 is CASKPTGSYSYNEQFF. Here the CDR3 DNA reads TGTGCCAGCAAGCCTACAGGAAGTTACTCCTACAATGAGCAGTTCTTC.

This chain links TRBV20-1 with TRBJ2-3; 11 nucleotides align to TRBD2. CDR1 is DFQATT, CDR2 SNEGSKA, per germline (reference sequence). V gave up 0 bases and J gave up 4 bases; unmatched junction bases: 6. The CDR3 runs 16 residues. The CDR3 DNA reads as TGCAGTGCTAGAGAGAGACTAGCGGGGACCCCAGATACGCAGTATTTT. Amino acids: CSARERLAGTPDTQYF.

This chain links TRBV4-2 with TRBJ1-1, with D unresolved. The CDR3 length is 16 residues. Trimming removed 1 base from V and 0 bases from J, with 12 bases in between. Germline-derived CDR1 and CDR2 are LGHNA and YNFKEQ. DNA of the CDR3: TGTGCCAGCAGCCAAGGGGAGGGTTGGGTGAACACTGAAGCTTTCTTT. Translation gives CASSQGEGWVNTEAFF.

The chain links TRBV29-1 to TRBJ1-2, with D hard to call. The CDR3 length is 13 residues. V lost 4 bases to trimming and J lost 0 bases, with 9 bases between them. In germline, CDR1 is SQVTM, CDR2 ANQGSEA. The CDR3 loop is CSVVRPPNYGYTF. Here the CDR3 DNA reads TGCAGCGTTGTCCGTCCTCCTAACTATGGCTACACCTTC.

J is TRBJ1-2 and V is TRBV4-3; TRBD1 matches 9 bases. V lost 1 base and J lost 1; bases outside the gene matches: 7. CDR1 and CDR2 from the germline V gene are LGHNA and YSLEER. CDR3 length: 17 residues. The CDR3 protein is CASSQGVETGGNYGYTF. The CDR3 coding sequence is TGCGCCAGCAGCCAAGGGGTGGAGACAGGGGGTAACTATGGCTACACCTTC.

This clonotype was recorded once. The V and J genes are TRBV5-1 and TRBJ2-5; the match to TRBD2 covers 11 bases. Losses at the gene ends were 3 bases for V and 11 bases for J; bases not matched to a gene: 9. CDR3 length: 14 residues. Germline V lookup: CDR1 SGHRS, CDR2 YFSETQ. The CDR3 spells CASSYLAGGYGQYF. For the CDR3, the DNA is TGCGCCAGCAGCTACCTAGCGGGGGGCTACGGGCAGTACTTC.

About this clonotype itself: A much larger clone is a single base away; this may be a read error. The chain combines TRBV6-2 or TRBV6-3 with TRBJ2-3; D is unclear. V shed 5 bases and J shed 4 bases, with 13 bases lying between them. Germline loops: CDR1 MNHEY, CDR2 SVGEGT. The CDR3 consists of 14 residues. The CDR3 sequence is CASSAQAESDTQYF. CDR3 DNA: TGTGCCAGCAGTGCCCAGGCAGAGTCAGATACGCAGTATTTT.

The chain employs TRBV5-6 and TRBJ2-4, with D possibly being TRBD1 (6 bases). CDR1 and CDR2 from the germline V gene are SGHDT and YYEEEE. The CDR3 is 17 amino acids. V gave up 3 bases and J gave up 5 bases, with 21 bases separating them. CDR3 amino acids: CASSWTRTARGQNIQYF. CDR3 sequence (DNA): TGTGCCAGCAGCTGGACCCGGACAGCTCGGGGCCAAAACATTCAGTACTTC.

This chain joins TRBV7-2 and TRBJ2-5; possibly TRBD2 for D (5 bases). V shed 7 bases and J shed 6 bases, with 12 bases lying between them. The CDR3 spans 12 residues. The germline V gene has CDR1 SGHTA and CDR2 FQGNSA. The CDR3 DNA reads TGTGCCAGCACCTACCGGGGAAAGACCCAGTACTTC. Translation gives CASTYRGKTQYF.

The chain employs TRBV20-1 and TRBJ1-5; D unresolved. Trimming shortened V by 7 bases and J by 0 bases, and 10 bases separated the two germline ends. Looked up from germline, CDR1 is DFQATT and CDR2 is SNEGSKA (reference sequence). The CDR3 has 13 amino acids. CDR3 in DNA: TGCAGTGAGTTCCAATATAGCAATCAGCCCCAGCATTTT. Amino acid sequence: CSEFQYSNQPQHF.

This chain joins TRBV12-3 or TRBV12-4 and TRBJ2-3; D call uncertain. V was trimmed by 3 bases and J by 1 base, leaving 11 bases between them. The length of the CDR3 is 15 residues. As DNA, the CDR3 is TGTGCCAGCAGTTTGGGCGGCCCAGGCACAGATACGCAGTATTTT. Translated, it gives CASSLGGPGTDTQYF.

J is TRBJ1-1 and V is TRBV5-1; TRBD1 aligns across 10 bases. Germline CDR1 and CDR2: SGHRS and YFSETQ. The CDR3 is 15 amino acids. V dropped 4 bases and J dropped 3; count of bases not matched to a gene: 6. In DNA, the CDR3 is TGCGCCAGCAGCGGTATCGGGACAGGGGACACTGAAGCTTTCTTT. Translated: CASSGIGTGDTEAFF. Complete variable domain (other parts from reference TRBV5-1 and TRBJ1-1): KAGVTQTPRYLIKTRGQQVTLSCSPISGHRSVSWYQQTPGQGLQFLFEYFSETQRNKGNFPGRFSGRQFSNSRSEMNVSTLELGDSALYLCASSGIGTGDTEAFFGQGTRLTVV.